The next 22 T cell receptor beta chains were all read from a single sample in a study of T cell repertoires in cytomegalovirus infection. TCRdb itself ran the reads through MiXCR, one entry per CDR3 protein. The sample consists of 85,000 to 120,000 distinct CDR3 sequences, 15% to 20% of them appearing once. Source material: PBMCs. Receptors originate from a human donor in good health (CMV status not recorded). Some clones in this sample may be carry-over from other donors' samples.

CDR3: CATRARLAGNNEQFF. CDR3 DNA sequence: TGTGCCACCAGGGCCCGGCTAGCGGGGAACAATGAGCAGTTCTTC. The gene calls are TRBV15 and TRBJ2-1; 9 nucleotides align to TRBD2. There are 15 residues in the CDR3. The junction had 8 bases not matched to a gene; V was cut back by 6 bases and J by 5 bases. CDR1 is LNHNV and CDR2 is YYDKDF in the germline V gene (reference sequence).

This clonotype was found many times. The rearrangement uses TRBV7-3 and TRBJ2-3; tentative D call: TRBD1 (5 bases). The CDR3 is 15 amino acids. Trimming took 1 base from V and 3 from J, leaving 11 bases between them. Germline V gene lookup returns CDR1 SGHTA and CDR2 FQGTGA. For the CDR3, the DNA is TGTGCCAGCAGCTTAAGTAAGGGGCGGACAGATACGCAGTATTTT. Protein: CASSLSKGRTDTQYF. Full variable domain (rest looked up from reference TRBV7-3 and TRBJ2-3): GAGVSQTPSNKVTEKGKYVELRCDPISGHTALYWYRQSLGQGPEFLIYFQGTGAADDSGLPNDRFFAVRPEGSVSTLKIQRTERGDSAVYLCASSLSKGRTDTQYFGPGTRLTVL.

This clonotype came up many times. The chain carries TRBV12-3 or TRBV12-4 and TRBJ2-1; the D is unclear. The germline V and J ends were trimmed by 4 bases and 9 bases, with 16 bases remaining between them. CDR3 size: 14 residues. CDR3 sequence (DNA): TGTGCCAGCAGTTACGACCCGCCACCCAGTGAGCAGTTCTTC. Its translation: CASSYDPPPSEQFF.

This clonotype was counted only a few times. CDR3 bases: TGTGCCAGCAGCTCAGGACTAGCGGGGGGGTACTCCTACAATGAGCAGTTCTTC. It yields the protein CASSSGLAGGYSYNEQFF. The rearrangement links TRBV5-8 to TRBJ2-1, with 15 positions matching TRBD2. Trimming removed 3 bases from V and 0 bases from J; junction bases left unmatched: 4. This CDR3 comprises 18 residues. Germline CDR1 SGHTS, CDR2 YDEGEE.

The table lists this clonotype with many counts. CDR3 amino acids: CASSSSGTGNGEQYF. In DNA form, the CDR3 reads TGTGCCAGCAGCTCCTCCGGGACAGGGAATGGCGAGCAGTACTTC. J is TRBJ2-7 and V is TRBV7-2; 9 nucleotides line up with TRBD1. V shed 4 bases, J shed 6 bases, and the junction held 10 bases outside the gene matches. Germline V lookup: CDR1 SGHTA, CDR2 FQGNSA. CDR3 length: 15 amino acids. The whole variable domain, filled in from reference TRBV7-2 and TRBJ2-7, reads GAGVSQSPSNKVTEKGKDVELRCDPISGHTALYWYRQSLGQGLEFLIYFQGNSAPDKSGLPSDRFSAERTGGSVSTLTIQRTQQEDSAVYLCASSSSGTGNGEQYFGPGTRLTVT.

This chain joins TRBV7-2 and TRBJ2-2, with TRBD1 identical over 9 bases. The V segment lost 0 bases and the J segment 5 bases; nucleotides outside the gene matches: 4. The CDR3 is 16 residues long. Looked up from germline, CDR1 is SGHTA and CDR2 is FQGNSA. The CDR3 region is CASSLAGTGRTGELFF. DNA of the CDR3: TGTGCCAGCAGCTTAGCCGGGACAGGGAGGACCGGGGAGCTGTTTTTT.

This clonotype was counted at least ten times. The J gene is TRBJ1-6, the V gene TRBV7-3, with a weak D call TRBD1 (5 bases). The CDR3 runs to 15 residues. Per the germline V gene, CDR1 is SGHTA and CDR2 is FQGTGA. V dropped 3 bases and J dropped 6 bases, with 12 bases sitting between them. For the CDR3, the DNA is TGTGCCAGCAGCTTGAGACGGGGCCCTAATTCACCCCTCCACTTT. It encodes CASSLRRGPNSPLHF.

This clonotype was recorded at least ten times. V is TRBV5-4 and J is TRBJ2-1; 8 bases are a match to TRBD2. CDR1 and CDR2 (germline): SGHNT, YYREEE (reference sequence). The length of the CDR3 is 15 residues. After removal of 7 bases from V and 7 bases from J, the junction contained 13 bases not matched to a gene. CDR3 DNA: TGTGCCAGCGCCCTGGGGACGGGGGGGCCGAATGAGCAGTTCTTC. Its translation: CASALGTGGPNEQFF.

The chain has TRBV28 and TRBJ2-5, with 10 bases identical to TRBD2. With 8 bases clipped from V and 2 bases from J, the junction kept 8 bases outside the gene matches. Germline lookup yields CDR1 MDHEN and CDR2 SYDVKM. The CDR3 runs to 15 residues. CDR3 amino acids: CASFERGGLQETQYF. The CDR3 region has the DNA TGTGCCAGCTTTGAGCGGGGGGGGCTTCAAGAGACCCAGTACTTC.

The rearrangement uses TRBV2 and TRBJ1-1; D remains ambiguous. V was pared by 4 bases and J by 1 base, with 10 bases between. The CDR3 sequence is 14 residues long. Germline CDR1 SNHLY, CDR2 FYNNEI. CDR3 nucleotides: TGTGCCAGCAGTGGGCCCCAGTGGAACACTGAAGCTTTCTTT. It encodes CASSGPQWNTEAFF.

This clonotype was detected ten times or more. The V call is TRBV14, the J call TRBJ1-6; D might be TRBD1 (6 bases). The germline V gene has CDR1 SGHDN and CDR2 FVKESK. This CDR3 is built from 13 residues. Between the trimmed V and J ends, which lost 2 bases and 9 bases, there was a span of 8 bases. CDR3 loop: CASSQFRGSPLHF. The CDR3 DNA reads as TGTGCCAGCAGCCAATTCAGGGGTTCACCCCTCCACTTT.

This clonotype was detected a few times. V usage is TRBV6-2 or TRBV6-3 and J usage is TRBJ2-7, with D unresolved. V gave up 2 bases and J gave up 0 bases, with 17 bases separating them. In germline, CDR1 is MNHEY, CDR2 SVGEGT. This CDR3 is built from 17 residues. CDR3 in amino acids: CASSYARRRTNSYEQYF. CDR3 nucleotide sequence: TGTGCCAGCAGTTACGCCCGACGACGGACGAACTCCTACGAGCAGTACTTC.

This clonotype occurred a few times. The CDR3 sequence is CASSPTSGEQYF. The CDR3 bases are TGTGCCAGCAGCCCTACTAGCGGGGAGCAGTACTTC. The chain recombines TRBV7-2 with TRBJ2-7; 9 nucleotides agree with TRBD2. This CDR3 comprises 12 residues. The trim removed 5 bases at V and 7 bases at J, leaving 3 bases unmatched. Germline-derived CDR1 and CDR2 are SGHTA and FQGNSA.

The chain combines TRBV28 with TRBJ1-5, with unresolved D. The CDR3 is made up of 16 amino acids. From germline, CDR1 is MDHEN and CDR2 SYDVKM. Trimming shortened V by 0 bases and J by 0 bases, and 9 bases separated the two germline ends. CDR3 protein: CASSLWGPGSNQPQHF. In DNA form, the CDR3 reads TGTGCCAGCAGTTTATGGGGCCCGGGTAGCAATCAGCCCCAGCATTTT.

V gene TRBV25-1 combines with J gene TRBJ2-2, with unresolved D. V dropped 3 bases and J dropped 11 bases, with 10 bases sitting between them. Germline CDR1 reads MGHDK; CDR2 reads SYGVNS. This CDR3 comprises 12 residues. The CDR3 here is CASSELPTELFF. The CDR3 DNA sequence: TGTGCCAGCAGTGAGCTACCCACCGAGCTGTTTTTT.

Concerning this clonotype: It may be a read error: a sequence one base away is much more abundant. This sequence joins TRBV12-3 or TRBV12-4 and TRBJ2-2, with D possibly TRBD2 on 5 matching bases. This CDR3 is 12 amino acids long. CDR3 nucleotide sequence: TGTGCCAGCAGTCCAGACATCGGGGATCTGTTTTTT. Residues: CASSPDIGDLFF.

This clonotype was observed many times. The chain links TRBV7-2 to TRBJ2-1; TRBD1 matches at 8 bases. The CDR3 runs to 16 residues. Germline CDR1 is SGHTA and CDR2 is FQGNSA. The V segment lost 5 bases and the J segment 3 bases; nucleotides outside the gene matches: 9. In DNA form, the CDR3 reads TGTGCCAGCAGCCGAAGGGCAGGGACAGGCTACAATGAGCAGTTCTTC. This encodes CASSRRAGTGYNEQFF.

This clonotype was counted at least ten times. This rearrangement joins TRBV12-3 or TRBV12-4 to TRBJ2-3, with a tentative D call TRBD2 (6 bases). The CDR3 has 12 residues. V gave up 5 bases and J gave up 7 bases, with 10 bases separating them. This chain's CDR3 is CASSPRGNTQYF. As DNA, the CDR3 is TGTGCCAGCAGTCCACGGGGGAATACGCAGTATTTT.

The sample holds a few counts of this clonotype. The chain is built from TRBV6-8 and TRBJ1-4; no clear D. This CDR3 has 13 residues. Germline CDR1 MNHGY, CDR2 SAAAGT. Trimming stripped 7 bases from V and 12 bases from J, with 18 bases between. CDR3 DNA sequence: TGTGCCAGCATATCCCTACGCCGGGTGGAACTGTTTTTT. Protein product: CASISLRRVELFF.

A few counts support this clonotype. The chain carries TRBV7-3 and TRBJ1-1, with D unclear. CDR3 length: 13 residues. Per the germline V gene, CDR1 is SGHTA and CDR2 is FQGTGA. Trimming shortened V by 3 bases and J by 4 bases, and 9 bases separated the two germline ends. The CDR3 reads CASSFQSTTEAFF. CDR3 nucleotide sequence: TGTGCCAGCAGCTTCCAGAGTACCACTGAAGCTTTCTTT.

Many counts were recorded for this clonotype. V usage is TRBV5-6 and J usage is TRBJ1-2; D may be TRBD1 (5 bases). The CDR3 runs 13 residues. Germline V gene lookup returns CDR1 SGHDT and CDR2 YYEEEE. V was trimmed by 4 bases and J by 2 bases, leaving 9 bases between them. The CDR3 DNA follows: TGTGCCAGCAGCCCCGACAGCAACTATGGCTACACCTTC. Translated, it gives CASSPDSNYGYTF.

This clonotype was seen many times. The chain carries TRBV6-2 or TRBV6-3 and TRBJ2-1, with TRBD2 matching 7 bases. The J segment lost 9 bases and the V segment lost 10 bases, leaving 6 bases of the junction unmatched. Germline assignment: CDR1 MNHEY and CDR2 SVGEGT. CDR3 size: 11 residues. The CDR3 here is CATGGGSEQFF. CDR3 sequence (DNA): TGTGCCACTGGGGGAGGGAGTGAGCAGTTCTTC.